Below are 21 T cell receptor beta chains sequenced from a single sample in a study of blood T cell repertoires in COVID-19. Here immunoSEQ multiplex PCR was the method, and the copy in TCRdb shows in-frame clones only, minus some. In the table there are about 260,000 clones, about four fifths of which are singletons. The sample taken for sequencing was peripheral blood. These receptor sequences come from a woman between 50 and 59 years old who had recovered from COVID-19.

This clone was detected once. The chain has TRBV18 and TRBJ2-7; 11 nucleotides line up with TRBD1. Germline CDR1 KGHSH, CDR2 LQKENI. J was trimmed by 0 bases and V by 3 bases; bases with no gene match: 7. The CDR3 covers 17 residues. The CDR3 is CASSPPTGTGGSYEQYF. DNA of the CDR3: TGTGCCAGCTCACCCCCTACCGGGACAGGGGGCTCCTACGAGCAGTACTTC.

This chain uses TRBV11-3 with TRBJ2-4; 10 nucleotides line up with TRBD2. This CDR3 has 15 amino acids. Germline V gene data show CDR1 as SGHNT and CDR2 as YENEEA. Unmatched junction bases numbered 5, after V lost 2 bases and J lost 7 bases. Here the CDR3 DNA reads TGTGCCAGCAGCTTATTAGCGGGGGGAGGGAACATTCAGTACTTC. As protein: CASSLLAGGGNIQYF.

The genes are TRBV28 and TRBJ1-5; no firm D call. CDR3 length equals 15 residues. In germline, CDR1 is MDHEN, CDR2 SYDVKM. Trimming took off 6 bases at V and 2 bases at J, with 14 bases between the two ends. The CDR3: CASRLQSSGNQPQHF. The DNA for the CDR3 is TGTGCCAGCAGACTCCAATCTTCGGGCAATCAGCCCCAGCATTTT.

The CDR3: CASRGEDYGYTF. The CDR3 DNA sequence: TGTGCCAGCAGGGGCGAAGACTATGGCTACACCTTC. The chain employs TRBV2 and TRBJ1-2; D uncertain. Trimming took 6 bases from V and 3 from J, leaving 8 bases between them. Germline assignment: CDR1 SNHLY and CDR2 FYNNEI. The CDR3 consists of 12 residues.

The genes are TRBV19 and TRBJ2-6; D not resolved. Between the trimmed V and J ends, which lost 5 bases and 1 base, there was a span of 12 bases. Germline CDR1 reads LNHDA; CDR2 reads SQIVND (reference sequence). This CDR3 spans 16 amino acids. As DNA, the CDR3 is TGTGCCAGTAGTCCAATCTATTCGTCTGGGGCCAACGTCCTGACTTTC. Translating gives CASSPIYSSGANVLTF.

This clone was observed once. The rearrangement links TRBV5-1 to TRBJ2-5; 7 nucleotides align to TRBD1. J was trimmed by 5 bases and V by 3 bases; bases with no gene match: 7. This CDR3 spans 14 amino acids. Germline CDR1 and CDR2: SGHRS and YFSETQ. Here the CDR3 reads CASSSLTGLETQYF. DNA of the CDR3: TGCGCCAGCAGCTCCTTGACAGGGTTGGAGACCCAGTACTTC.

This clone was seen just once. The chain links TRBV4-1 to TRBJ2-3; TRBD2 matches at 8 bases. The V segment lost 1 base and the J segment 4 bases; nucleotides outside the gene matches: 10. The CDR3 spans 17 residues. Germline CDR1 reads MGHRA; CDR2 reads YSYEKL. DNA for the CDR3: TGCGCCAGCAGCCAAGGAGCTTCGGCGGGGGGCTCAGATACGCAGTATTTT. Its translation: CASSQGASAGGSDTQYF.

A few counts support this clone. J is TRBJ1-6 and V is TRBV28, with 8 nucleotides matching TRBD1. The CDR3 has 15 residues. With V trimmed by 6 bases and J by 7 bases, 8 bases remained unmatched. In germline, CDR1 is MDHEN, CDR2 SYDVKM. The chain's CDR3 is CASRDLDRANSPLHF. CDR3 DNA sequence: TGTGCCAGCAGGGACCTGGACAGGGCGAATTCACCCCTCCACTTT. The variable domain in full, with the rest retrieved from reference TRBV28 and TRBJ1-6, is DVKVTQSSRYLVKRTGEKVFLECVQDMDHENMFWYRQDPGLGLRLIYFSYDVKMKEKGDIPEGYSVSREKKERFSLILESASTNQTSMYLCASRDLDRANSPLHFGNGTRLTVT.

The J gene is TRBJ2-1, the V gene TRBV4-3; 7 nucleotides align to TRBD2. Germline values: CDR1 LGHNA, CDR2 YSLEER. The CDR3 consists of 14 residues. V trimming: 4 bases; J trimming: 7 bases; junction bases outside the gene matches: 7. The chain's CDR3 is CASSPRDYWNEQFF. CDR3 nucleotides: TGCGCCAGCAGCCCCCGGGACTATTGGAATGAGCAGTTCTTC.

This chain links TRBV28 with TRBJ1-2; D perhaps matches TRBD1 (5 bases). The V end lost 6 bases, the J end lost 3 bases, and 17 bases lay between the germline ends. CDR3 length: 15 residues. CDR1 is MDHEN and CDR2 is SYDVKM in the germline V gene. CDR3 in DNA: TGTGCCAGCAGCCTACTTACAAAAGGGGACTATGGCTACACCTTC. Protein: CASSLLTKGDYGYTF.

The sample holds a few counts of this clone. The chain employs TRBV29-1 and TRBJ2-3; 10 positions match TRBD2. CDR1 and CDR2 (germline): SQVTM, ANQGSEA. The CDR3 contains 14 residues. The junction had 5 bases not matched to a gene; V was cut back by 7 bases and J by 1 base. CDR3 region: CSGCTSGGTDTQYF. The CDR3 nucleotides are TGCAGCGGATGTACTAGCGGGGGCACAGATACGCAGTATTTT.

The chain employs TRBV5-4 and TRBJ2-3; a weak D match, TRBD2 (7 bases). Germline CDR1 SGHNT, CDR2 YYREEE (reference sequence). Trimming shortened V by 4 bases and J by 3 bases, and 15 bases separated the two germline ends. The CDR3 runs to 15 residues. The CDR3 sequence: CASSLKGGLTDTQYF. Here the CDR3 DNA reads TGTGCCAGCAGCCTCAAGGGGGGGCTGACAGATACGCAGTATTTT.

V gene TRBV4-3 combines with J gene TRBJ1-1; 8 bases fit TRBD1. The germline V gene encodes CDR1 LGHNA and CDR2 YSLEER. The V segment lost 1 base and the J segment 10 bases; nucleotides outside the gene matches: 5. The CDR3 totals 13 residues. As DNA, the CDR3 is TGCGCCAGCAGCCAAGCGACAGGGGTAAGAGCTTTCTTT. It specifies CASSQATGVRAFF.

The chain recombines TRBV4-1 with TRBJ1-5; D may be TRBD1 (5 bases). Germline V gene sequence: CDR1 MGHRA, CDR2 YSYEKL. Trimming left V 0 bases short and J 7 bases short, with 16 bases between. CDR3 size: 16 residues. The CDR3 loop reads CASSQEGGQWGQPQHF. For the CDR3, the DNA is TGCGCCAGCAGCCAAGAGGGAGGGCAATGGGGCCAGCCCCAGCATTTT.

The chain uses TRBV30 and TRBJ2-1, with D maybe TRBD2 (7 bases). Germline CDR1 reads GTSNPN; CDR2 reads SVGIG (reference sequence). The V end lost 0 bases, the J end lost 2 bases, and 11 bases lay between the germline ends. The CDR3 runs 15 residues. The CDR3 region is CAWSVRGGAYNEQFF. Here the CDR3 DNA reads TGTGCCTGGAGTGTCAGAGGGGGGGCCTACAATGAGCAGTTCTTC.

This clone appeared a few times. This chain joins TRBV9 and TRBJ2-1, with unresolved D. Germline CDR1 reads SGDLS; CDR2 reads YYNGEE. V was pared by 2 bases and J by 4 bases, with 16 bases between. The length of the CDR3 is 16 residues. The CDR3 here is CASSVSPTDRYNEQFF. DNA for the CDR3: TGTGCCAGCAGCGTGAGCCCCACCGATCGTTACAATGAGCAGTTCTTC.

The chain joins TRBV28 to TRBJ1-5; 7 bases align to TRBD1. With 5 bases clipped from V and 0 bases from J, the junction kept 7 bases outside the gene matches. CDR1 MDHEN and CDR2 SYDVKM come from the germline V gene. CDR3 length equals 16 residues. The CDR3 DNA sequence: TGTGCCAGCAGTCCAGGGACAGACTATAGCAATCAGCCCCAGCATTTT. Translation gives CASSPGTDYSNQPQHF.

The genes are TRBV14 and TRBJ2-1, with 11 bases matching TRBD2. The CDR3 length is 17 residues. J lost 0 bases, V lost 5 bases, and 6 bases had no gene match. CDR1 is SGHDN, CDR2 FVKESK, per germline. The CDR3 spells CASSELAGVSSYNEQFF. The CDR3 nucleotides read TGTGCCAGCAGCGAACTAGCGGGGGTAAGCTCCTACAATGAGCAGTTCTTC.

Details on this clone: This clone may be a read error of a much larger clone one base away. This same CDR3 is encoded by further DNA sequences in the sample. The rearrangement uses TRBV7-2 and TRBJ1-1, with D uncertain. The CDR3 loop spans 13 amino acids. V gave up 2 bases and J gave up 2 bases, with 6 bases separating them. Germline loops: CDR1 SGHTA, CDR2 FQGNSA. DNA for the CDR3: TGTGCCAGCAGCTTATCGGGTAACACTGAAGCTTTCTTT. Translation: CASSLSGNTEAFF.

This sequence joins TRBV12-3 or TRBV12-4 and TRBJ1-2; maybe TRBD1 (6 bases). This CDR3 has 13 amino acids. V was clipped by 8 bases and J by 8 bases, with 18 bases between them. The CDR3 sequence: CASRTGNSGGYTF. CDR3 nucleotides: TGTGCCAGCCGAACAGGGAACTCGGGGGGCTACACCTTC.

This clone came up once. The chain has TRBV7-2 and TRBJ2-1, with D tentatively TRBD1 (5 bases). Per the germline V gene, CDR1 is SGHTA and CDR2 is FQGNSA. CDR3 length: 17 residues. V lost 5 bases and J lost 0, with 17 bases in between. The CDR3 region has the DNA TGTGCCAGCAGCGCTCGACAGCGTCCGAACTCCTACAATGAGCAGTTCTTC. This encodes CASSARQRPNSYNEQFF.